These 6 T cell receptor beta chains share one sample of origin, sequenced in a study of T cells in localized non-small cell lung cancer. Sequencing used immunoSEQ multiplex PCR; TCRdb keeps in-frame clones, though not all of them. The sample shows 45,000 to 60,000 clones, approximately 82% of them seen only once. Source: peripheral blood, taken before any cancer treatment. Receptors originate from an older female donor with stage II squamous cell lung carcinoma.

The chain couples TRBV11-2 to TRBJ1-1; no definite D call. The V end was cut by 3 bases, the J end by 2 bases, with 10 bases between. The CDR3 is made up of 14 amino acids. The germline gives CDR1 SGHAT, CDR2 FQNNGV. The CDR3 loop is CASSFAQFNTEAFF. As DNA, the CDR3 is TGTGCCAGCAGCTTCGCCCAGTTTAACACTGAAGCTTTCTTT.

This clone was recorded many times. The V call is TRBV7-9, the J call TRBJ2-1; D possibly corresponds to TRBD1 (5 bases). The CDR3 covers 14 residues. The V and J ends lost 5 bases and 4 bases respectively, with 12 bases between them. Germline lookup yields CDR1 SEHNR and CDR2 FQNEAQ (reference sequence). CDR3 nucleotides: TGTGCCAGCAGCGACTGGACACAATACAATGAGCAGTTCTTC. Its translation is CASSDWTQYNEQFF.

V and J are TRBV28 and TRBJ2-7; no definite D call. This CDR3 spans 11 amino acids. The V gene lost 7 bases and the J gene lost 3 bases, with 7 bases spanning the gap. Germline CDR1 reads MDHEN; CDR2 reads SYDVKM. The CDR3, as DNA: TGTGCCAGCACCCACAGCTACGAGCAGTACTTC. Its translation is CASTHSYEQYF.

This rearrangement joins TRBV7-8 to TRBJ1-1; D unresolved. Germline loops: CDR1 SGHVS, CDR2 FQNEAQ. V lost 1 base and J 2 bases, leaving 8 bases between the germline ends. This CDR3 has 14 residues. The CDR3: CASSLGQLNTEAFF. In nucleotides, the CDR3 is TGTGCCAGCAGCTTAGGGCAGCTCAACACTGAAGCTTTCTTT.

This chain connects TRBV10-3 to TRBJ1-6; tentatively, D is TRBD1 (5 bases). The CDR3 has 16 amino acids. Between the trimmed V and J ends, which lost 4 bases and 7 bases, there was a span of 17 bases. Germline-derived CDR1 and CDR2 are ENHRY and SYGVKD. CDR3 amino acids: CAISGTGPGGNSPLHF. The DNA of the CDR3 is TGTGCCATCAGTGGAACAGGCCCGGGTGGAAATTCACCCCTCCACTTT.

The chain carries TRBV9 and TRBJ2-1; 14 positions match TRBD2. The ends lost 4 bases at V and 8 bases at J; junction bases unmatched: 8. The CDR3 has 16 amino acids. The germline CDR1 and CDR2 sequences are SGDLS and YYNGEE. This CDR3 is CASSPRLAGGQDEQFF. As DNA, the CDR3 is TGTGCCAGCAGCCCACGACTAGCGGGGGGGCAGGATGAGCAGTTCTTC. Looking up the rest from reference TRBV9 and TRBJ2-1 gives the full variable domain: DSGVTQTPKHLITATGQRVTLRCSPRSGDLSVYWYQQSLDQGLQFLIQYYNGEERAKGNILERFSAQQFPDLHSELNLSSLELGDSALYFCASSPRLAGGQDEQFFGPGTRLTVL.